Presented here are 21 T cell receptor beta chains from one specimen sequenced in a study of Ad26.COV2.S vaccination and SARS-CoV-2 variants. Treatment noted: approximately 18 received Ad26.COV2.S at low or high dose, single or two shots; about 5 received placebo; per-sample allocation not given. Vaccine and placebo recipients were sampled on day 63 after the first injection. Some clones are missing from TCRdb's copy, which holds only in-frame ones; the method was immunoSEQ multiplex PCR. The profile shows under 500,000 clones, around 92% of them singletons. The input for sequencing was peripheral blood, taken in a trial of Ad26.COV2.S vaccine versus placebo. The receptors shown here come from a person between 18 and 60 years old who received the Ad26.COV2.S COVID-19 vaccine or a placebo.

The chain has TRBV11-2 and TRBJ1-1, with a possible D match to TRBD1 (5 bases). Germline-derived CDR1 and CDR2 are SGHAT and FQNNGV. CDR3 length equals 14 residues. Trimming stripped 2 bases from V and 3 bases from J, with 10 bases between. The CDR3 coding sequence is TGTGCCAGCAGCTTAAATTTGGGACACACTGAAGCTTTCTTT. Protein: CASSLNLGHTEAFF.

The rearrangement joins TRBV27 to TRBJ2-1; D tentatively fits TRBD1 or TRBD2 (6 bases each). CDR3 size: 17 residues. Trimming stripped 5 bases from V and 1 base from J, with 18 bases between. CDR1 MNHEY and CDR2 SMNVEV come from the germline V gene (reference sequence). The CDR3 DNA is TGTGCCAGCAGTCGGCTCGGGGGCGGAGGGTCCTACAATGAGCAGTTCTTC. Translated, it gives CASSRLGGGGSYNEQFF.

This clone was detected only once. The chain has TRBV4-3 and TRBJ2-1; 11 positions match TRBD2. The CDR3 covers 17 residues. The J segment lost 8 bases and the V segment lost 1 base, leaving 10 bases of the junction unmatched. Germline V gene lookup returns CDR1 LGHNA and CDR2 YSLEER. CDR3 nucleotides: TGCGCCAGCAGCCAAGTCTTAGCGGGGGGGGGCATGGATGAGCAGTTCTTC. Its translation: CASSQVLAGGGMDEQFF.

This clone is a singleton in its sample. The rearrangement joins TRBV9 to TRBJ2-7, with D possibly TRBD1 on 5 matching bases. Trimming removed 0 bases at V and 3 bases at J, with 13 bases between. From germline, CDR1 is SGDLS and CDR2 YYNGEE. The CDR3 is 15 residues long. CDR3 region: CASSVGAQAFYEQYF. The CDR3 bases are TGTGCCAGCAGCGTAGGTGCACAGGCGTTCTACGAGCAGTACTTC.

The chain combines TRBV28 with TRBJ1-3; TRBD1 matches at 9 bases. The J segment lost 4 bases and the V segment lost 2 bases, leaving 6 bases of the junction unmatched. The CDR3 totals 16 residues. Germline CDR1 is MDHEN and CDR2 is SYDVKM. The CDR3 protein is CASSLLTGGRGNTIYF. DNA of the CDR3: TGTGCCAGCAGTTTACTGACAGGGGGTAGAGGAAACACCATATATTTT.

This sequence joins TRBV15 and TRBJ2-7; 10 nucleotides match TRBD1. V was clipped by 1 base and J by 2 bases; unmatched bases: 5. The CDR3 runs to 16 residues. Germline CDR1 LNHNV, CDR2 YYDKDF (reference sequence). This CDR3 reads CATSRGQGTGAYEQYF. CDR3 bases: TGTGCCACCAGCAGAGGCCAGGGGACAGGGGCCTACGAGCAGTACTTC.

The DNA for the CDR3 is TGTGCCAGCAGTTTAGAGGGCACTGAAGCTTTCTTT. It specifies CASSLEGTEAFF. The rearrangement joins TRBV12-3 or TRBV12-4 to TRBJ1-1; D gene unclear. The CDR3 runs to 12 residues. V lost 1 base and J 4 bases, leaving 4 bases between the germline ends.

This chain uses TRBV5-8 with TRBJ2-1; TRBD2 matches at 11 bases. Germline V lookup: CDR1 SGHTS, CDR2 YDEGEE. The length of the CDR3 is 14 residues. With V trimmed by 4 bases and J by 9 bases, 6 bases remained unmatched. The CDR3 is CASSHGTSGIEQFF. The CDR3 DNA reads TGTGCCAGCAGCCACGGGACTAGCGGAATTGAGCAGTTCTTC.

V gene TRBV4-3 combines with J gene TRBJ2-7; D call uncertain. The V and J ends lost 3 bases and 3 bases respectively, with 15 bases between them. This CDR3 comprises 15 residues. Germline V gene data show CDR1 as LGHNA and CDR2 as YSLEER. The CDR3 nucleotides are TGCGCCAGCAGCCACGGGCAGGATTTTATCTACGAGCAGTACTTC. Protein: CASSHGQDFIYEQYF.

The chain is built from TRBV7-9 and TRBJ2-1; possible D gene TRBD1, 6 bases. V shed 2 bases and J shed 5 bases, with 13 bases lying between them. This CDR3 has 15 amino acids. CDR1 SEHNR and CDR2 FQNEAQ come from the germline V gene (reference sequence). CDR3 loop: CASSLRAGVNNEQFF. DNA for the CDR3: TGTGCCAGCAGCTTAAGGGCAGGGGTCAACAATGAGCAGTTCTTC.

This chain connects TRBV7-2 to TRBJ2-1; maybe TRBD2 (7 bases). Per germline, CDR1 SGHTA and CDR2 FQGNSA. Trimming pared 1 base from V and 1 base from J, leaving 11 bases between. The CDR3 contains 16 residues. For the CDR3, the DNA is TGTGCCAGCAGCTTAGTTGCGGGGGCGTCCTACAATGAGCAGTTCTTC. As protein: CASSLVAGASYNEQFF.

The chain is built from TRBV11-3 and TRBJ1-1, with 7 positions matching TRBD1. The junction had 6 bases not matched to a gene; V was cut back by 4 bases and J by 7 bases. The CDR3 consists of 13 residues. Per the germline V gene, CDR1 is SGHNT and CDR2 is YENEEA. CDR3 sequence: CASSSQGGDEAFF. CDR3 sequence (DNA): TGTGCCAGCAGCTCTCAGGGGGGGGATGAAGCTTTCTTT.

The chain joins TRBV7-8 to TRBJ2-7; 8 bases align to TRBD2. The CDR3 length is 15 residues. Trimming at V came to 4 bases and at J to 0 bases, leaving 5 bases not matched to a gene. Germline loops: CDR1 SGHVS, CDR2 FQNEAQ. For the CDR3, the DNA is TGTGCCAGCAGCTCCAGCGGGGGATACTCCTACGAGCAGTACTTC. This translates into CASSSSGGYSYEQYF.

The rearrangement links TRBV9 to TRBJ1-5; TRBD1 matches 7 bases. Germline V gene sequence: CDR1 SGDLS, CDR2 YYNGEE. This CDR3 has 15 amino acids. V lost 0 bases to trimming and J lost 2 bases; unmatched junction nucleotides: 2. CDR3 bases: TGTGCCAGCAGCGTAGATCAGGGGGGCAATCAGCCCCAGCATTTT. This codes for CASSVDQGGNQPQHF.

The rearrangement uses TRBV7-9 and TRBJ1-1; D uncertain. The CDR3 runs to 13 residues. V was cut by 1 base and J by 10 bases, with 13 bases left in between. The V gene's germline CDR1 is SEHNR and CDR2 FQNEAQ (reference sequence). The CDR3 region has the DNA TGTGCCAGCAGCTTAGAGGTGGACTCCCCAGCTTTCTTT. Its protein is CASSLEVDSPAFF.

The rearrangement joins TRBV9 to TRBJ2-7; 8 nucleotides agree with TRBD1. J was trimmed by 3 bases and V by 0 bases; bases with no gene match: 2. The CDR3 sequence is 14 residues long. Germline assignment: CDR1 SGDLS and CDR2 YYNGEE. The DNA of the CDR3 is TGTGCCAGCAGCGTAGACGGACAGGGCTACGAGCAGTACTTC. It translates to CASSVDGQGYEQYF.

The V gene is TRBV7-9, the J gene TRBJ1-4; D unclear. This CDR3 is built from 14 residues. V dropped 5 bases and J dropped 5 bases, with 12 bases sitting between them. Per the germline V gene, CDR1 is SEHNR and CDR2 is FQNEAQ (reference sequence). The CDR3 region is CASSGGPFNEKLFF. In DNA form, the CDR3 reads TGTGCCAGCAGCGGAGGGCCTTTCAATGAAAAACTGTTTTTT.

This chain uses TRBV4-3 with TRBJ1-1; D gene unclear. Germline V CDR1 and CDR2: LGHNA, YSLEER. The germline V and J ends were trimmed by 2 bases and 1 base, with 11 bases remaining between them. The CDR3 covers 15 residues. CDR3 nucleotide sequence: TGCGCCAGCAGCCAACTGTTCAAAGGGAACACTGAAGCTTTCTTT. Translated: CASSQLFKGNTEAFF.

This clone was seen only once. The chain combines TRBV27 with TRBJ2-1; 13 nucleotides agree with TRBD2. The germline CDR1 and CDR2 sequences are MNHEY and SMNVEV (reference sequence). The CDR3 runs to 16 residues. Trimming cost V 6 bases and J 7 bases; bases outside gene matches: 9. The DNA of the CDR3 is TGTGCCAGCAGCTCACTAGCGGGGGGGCTGGGGAATGAGCAGTTCTTC. This gives the protein CASSSLAGGLGNEQFF.

This chain's CDR3 is CASRMSASGNTIYF. For the CDR3, the DNA is TGTGCCTCGAGAATGTCGGCCTCCGGAAACACCATATATTTT. The chain links TRBV30 to TRBJ1-3; D is ambiguous. The CDR3 totals 14 residues. Germline CDR1 and CDR2: GTSNPN and SVGIG (reference sequence). Trimming shortened V by 7 bases and J by 4 bases, and 17 bases separated the two germline ends.

CDR3 in amino acids: CASSLNYNEQFF. The CDR3 coding sequence is TGTGCCAGCAGCTTAAATTACAATGAGCAGTTCTTC. V usage is TRBV7-2 and J usage is TRBJ2-1, with D unclear. The germline V and J ends were trimmed by 2 bases and 4 bases, with 3 bases remaining between them. The CDR3 consists of 12 residues. Germline CDR1 SGHTA, CDR2 FQGNSA.